This T cell receptor beta chain was captured in a study of graft-versus-host responses after intestinal transplantation. Study-wide results and limits: After transplant, early declines in HvG clones were associated with peak levels of circulating GvH clones. Individuals who had graft-donor T cell macrochimerism had allografts that showed high graft-versus-host to host-versus-graft clonal ratios.

The CDR3 spans 15 residues. Trimming removed 1 base from V and 0 bases from J, with 6 bases in between. In germline, CDR1 is SEHNR, CDR2 FQNEAQ (reference sequence). Profiled with immunoSEQ multiplex PCR; TCRdb holds only in-frame clones, not every one. The repertoire consists of 35,000 to 50,000 clones, with 90% to 95% occurring once and the leading ten covering less than 0.25%. For this clone: Its specificity is not known.

This specimen was unstimulated CD8+ T cells sorted from spleen or lymph node cells, taken before transplant. The sequence was collected from a human donor who was the organ donor for an intestinal transplant. The chain employs TRBV7-9 and TRBJ1-4; D gene unclear. CDR3 residues: CASSLVVTTNEKLFF. The DNA of the CDR3 is TGTGCCAGCAGCTTAGTCGTGACAACTAATGAAAAACTGTTTTTT.